This T cell receptor beta chain was found in a study of shared clonotypes between healthy human individuals. The repertoire was sequenced with immunoSEQ multiplex PCR; TCRdb's copy has only in-frame clones and lacks some. The table lists 470,000 or so clones, approximately 84% of them singletons, with about 12% in the top ten. Approximately 95 million PBMCs went into genomic DNA for unsorted samples. Deletions cut 1 base from V and 3 bases from J, with 17 bases between. Germline CDR1 reads SGHNT; CDR2 reads YYREEE (reference sequence). This CDR3 has 16 residues. General study results and limits: Represented genetic and exposure-history diversity was restricted by having few donors.

On this clone: The antigen remains unidentified. Only one base separates this from a far larger clonotype, so it likely reflects a read error.

This sequence joins TRBV5-4 and TRBJ2-7; possible D gene TRBD1, 5 bases. Material for sequencing was PBMCs. The TCR originated in a woman in her thirties or forties in good health. Some clones in this sample may be carry-over from other donors' samples. The DNA of the CDR3 is TGTGCCAGCAGCTTGTCCCCCAGGGCTATGTGCTACGAGCAGTACTTC. Its translation: CASSLSPRAMCYEQYF. The variable domain in full, completed from reference TRBV5-4 and TRBJ2-7, reads ETGVTQSPTHLIKTRGQQVTLRCSSQSGHNTVSWYQQALGQGPQFIFQYYREEENGRGNFPPRFSGLQFPNYSSELNVNALELDDSALYLCASSLSPRAMCYEQYFGPGTRLTVT.